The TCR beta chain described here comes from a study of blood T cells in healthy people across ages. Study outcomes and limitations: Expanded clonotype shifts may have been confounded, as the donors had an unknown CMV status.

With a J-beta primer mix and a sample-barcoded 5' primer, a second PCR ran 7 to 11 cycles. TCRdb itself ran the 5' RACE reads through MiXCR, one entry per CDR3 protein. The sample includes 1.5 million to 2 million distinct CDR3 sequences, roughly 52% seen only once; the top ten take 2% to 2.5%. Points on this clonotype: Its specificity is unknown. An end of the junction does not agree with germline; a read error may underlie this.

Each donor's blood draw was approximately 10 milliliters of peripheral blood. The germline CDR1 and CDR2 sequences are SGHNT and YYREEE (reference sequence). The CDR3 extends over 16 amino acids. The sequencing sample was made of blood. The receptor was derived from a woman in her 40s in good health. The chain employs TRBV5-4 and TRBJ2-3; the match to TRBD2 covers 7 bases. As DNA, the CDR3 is TGTGCCAGCAGCTTGCTCTCGGGGGGACCCACAGATTCGCAGTATTTT. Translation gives CASSLLSGGPTDSQYF.